Following are 9 T cell receptor beta chains from one sample sequenced in a study of CXCR3-negative and CXCR3-positive naive CD8 T cells (dated by TCRdb to the late 2010s). Points the paper makes about the study in general: TRB CDR3s from CXCR3-positive naive cells showed higher hydrophobicity (lower Kidera factor 4), lower energy, and higher strength and volume indices than CXCR3-negative naive cells.

The reads were generated on a NextSeq 550. The Human TCR Profiling Kit (MiLaboratory) was used to make UMI-labeled 5' RACE TRB cDNA libraries. Each CDR3 protein sequence appears as one entry after TCRdb reprocessed the reads, and no DNA is included. The sample's table lists a count of some 150,000 distinct CDR3 sequences. Nearly 0.5% of the sample is in the top ten clones. Their antigens are not known. The sample consisted of naive CXCR3+ CD8+ T cells from blood. Taken with the paper, the label for cell subset or site translates to: CD45RO-CCR7+CD27+CD95- naive CD8+ T cells expressing CXCR3 (TNR3+). These receptors all come from a human donor in good health. Some clones in this sample may be carry-over from other donors' samples.

The chain employs TRBV12-3 or TRBV12-4 and TRBJ2-7. The CDR3 is made up of 14 amino acids. The CDR3 region is CASSLSSSAYEQYF.

The J gene is TRBJ1-5, the V gene TRBV13; absent DNA, TCRdb's TRBD1 call cannot be checked. The CDR3 loop spans 15 amino acids. Per the germline V gene, CDR1 is PRHDT and CDR2 is FYEKMQ (reference sequence). CDR3 residues: CASSLGRTGPQPQHF.

V is TRBV7-6 and J is TRBJ2-7. The CDR3 runs to 14 residues. Germline V gives CDR1 SGHVS, CDR2 FNYEAQ. The CDR3 protein is CASSPTDLSYELYF.

The J gene is TRBJ1-4, the V gene TRBV7-9; TCRdb's D gene call, TRBD1, goes unchecked for lack of DNA. CDR1 and CDR2 from the germline V gene are SEHNR and FQNEAQ (reference sequence). The CDR3 has 12 residues. The CDR3 sequence: CGSRMGPGKLFF.

The chain employs TRBV7-9 and TRBJ1-2. The germline gives CDR1 SEHNR, CDR2 FQNEAQ (reference sequence). The CDR3 consists of 15 residues. CDR3 loop: CASNHARWAFYGYTF.

The CDR3 loop is CASSLGASGKPYNEQFF. V usage is TRBV28 and J usage is TRBJ2-1; the D call from TCRdb, TRBD2, cannot be confirmed without DNA. Germline V gene sequence: CDR1 MDHEN, CDR2 SYDVKM. This CDR3 region has 17 residues.

This chain links TRBV6-6 with TRBJ2-6. This CDR3 comprises 14 residues. Germline V lookup: CDR1 MNHNY, CDR2 SVGAGI (reference sequence). This CDR3 is CASSQLTGANVLTF.

The V gene is TRBV7-9, the J gene TRBJ2-7. Germline V gives CDR1 SEHNR, CDR2 FQNEAQ (reference sequence). The CDR3 spans 15 residues. The CDR3: CASSTDGSSTYEQYF.

J is TRBJ2-1 and V is TRBV29-1; the TCRdb call, TRBD2, lacks DNA for checking. The germline V gene encodes CDR1 SQVTM and CDR2 ANQGSEA. The CDR3 is 15 residues long. The CDR3 spells CSVEEAGREQNEQFF.